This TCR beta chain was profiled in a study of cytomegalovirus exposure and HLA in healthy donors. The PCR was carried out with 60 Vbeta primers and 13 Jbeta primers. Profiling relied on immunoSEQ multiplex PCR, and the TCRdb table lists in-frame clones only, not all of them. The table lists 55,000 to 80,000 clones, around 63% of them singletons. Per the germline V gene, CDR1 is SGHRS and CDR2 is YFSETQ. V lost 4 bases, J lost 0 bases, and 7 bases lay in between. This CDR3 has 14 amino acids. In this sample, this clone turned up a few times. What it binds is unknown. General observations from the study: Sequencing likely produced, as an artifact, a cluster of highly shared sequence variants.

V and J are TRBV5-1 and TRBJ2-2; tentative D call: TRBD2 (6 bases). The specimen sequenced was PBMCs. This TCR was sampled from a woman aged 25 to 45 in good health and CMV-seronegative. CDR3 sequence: CASSPGANTGELFF. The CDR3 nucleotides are TGCGCCAGCAGCCCGGGGGCGAACACCGGGGAGCTGTTTTTT.